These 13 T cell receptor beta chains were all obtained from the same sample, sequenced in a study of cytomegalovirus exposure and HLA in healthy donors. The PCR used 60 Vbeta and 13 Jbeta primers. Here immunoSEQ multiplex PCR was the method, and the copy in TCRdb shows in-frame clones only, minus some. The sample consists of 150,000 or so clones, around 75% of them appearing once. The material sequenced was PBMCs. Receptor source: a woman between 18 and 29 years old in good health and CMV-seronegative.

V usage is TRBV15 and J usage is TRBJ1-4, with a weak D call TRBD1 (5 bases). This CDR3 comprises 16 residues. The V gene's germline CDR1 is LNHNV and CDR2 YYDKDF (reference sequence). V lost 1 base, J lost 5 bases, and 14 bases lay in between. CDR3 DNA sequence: TGTGCCACCAGCAGAGGAGCGGGACCGAGGAATGAAAAACTGTTTTTT. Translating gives CATSRGAGPRNEKLFF.

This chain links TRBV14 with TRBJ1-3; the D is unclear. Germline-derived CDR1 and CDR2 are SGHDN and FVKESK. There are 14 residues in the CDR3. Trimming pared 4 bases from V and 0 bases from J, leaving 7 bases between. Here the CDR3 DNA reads TGTGCCAGCAGCCGGTCTAACTCTGGAAACACCATATATTTT. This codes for CASSRSNSGNTIYF.

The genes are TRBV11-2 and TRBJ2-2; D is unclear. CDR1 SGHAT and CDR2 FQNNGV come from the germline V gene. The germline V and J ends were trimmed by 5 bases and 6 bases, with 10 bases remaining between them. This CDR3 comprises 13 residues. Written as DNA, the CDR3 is TGTGCCAGCAGCCCCCTCGGGTCCGGGGAGCTGTTTTTT. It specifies CASSPLGSGELFF.

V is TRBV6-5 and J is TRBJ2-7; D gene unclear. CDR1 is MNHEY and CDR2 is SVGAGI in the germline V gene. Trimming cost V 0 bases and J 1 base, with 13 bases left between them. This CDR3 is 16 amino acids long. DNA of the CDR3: TGTGCCAGCAGTTACTCTTCGACTCAACTTTCCTACGAGCAGTACTTC. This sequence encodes CASSYSSTQLSYEQYF.

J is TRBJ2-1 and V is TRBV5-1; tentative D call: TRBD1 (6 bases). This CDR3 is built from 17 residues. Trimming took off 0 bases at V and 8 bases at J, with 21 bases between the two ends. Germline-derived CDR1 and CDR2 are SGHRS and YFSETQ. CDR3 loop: CASSLALASSPGDEQFF. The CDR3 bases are TGCGCCAGCAGCTTGGCCCTGGCTAGCTCGCCAGGGGATGAGCAGTTCTTC.

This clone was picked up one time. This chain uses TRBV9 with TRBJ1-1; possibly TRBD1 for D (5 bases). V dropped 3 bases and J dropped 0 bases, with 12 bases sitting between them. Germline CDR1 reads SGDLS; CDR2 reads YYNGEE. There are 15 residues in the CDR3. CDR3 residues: CASSGAGTLNTEAFF. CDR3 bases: TGTGCCAGCAGCGGAGCCGGGACTCTGAACACTGAAGCTTTCTTT.

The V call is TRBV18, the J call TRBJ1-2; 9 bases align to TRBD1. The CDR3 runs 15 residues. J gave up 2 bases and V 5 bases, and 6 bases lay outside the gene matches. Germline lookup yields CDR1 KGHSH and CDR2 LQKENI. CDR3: CASSTGGAPNYGYTF. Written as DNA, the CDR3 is TGTGCCAGCTCAACAGGGGGCGCACCGAACTATGGCTACACCTTC.

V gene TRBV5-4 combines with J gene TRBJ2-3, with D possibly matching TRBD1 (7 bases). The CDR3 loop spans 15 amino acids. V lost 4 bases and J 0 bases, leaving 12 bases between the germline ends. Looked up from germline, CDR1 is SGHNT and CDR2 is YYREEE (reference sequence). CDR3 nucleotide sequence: TGTGCCAGCAGCGCGGGACAGTCTAGCACAGATACGCAGTATTTT. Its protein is CASSAGQSSTDTQYF.

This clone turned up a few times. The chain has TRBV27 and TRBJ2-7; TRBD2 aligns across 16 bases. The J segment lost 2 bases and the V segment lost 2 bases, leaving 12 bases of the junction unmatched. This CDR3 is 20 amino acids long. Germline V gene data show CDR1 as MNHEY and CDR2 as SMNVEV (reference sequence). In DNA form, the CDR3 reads TGTGCCAGCAGTTTAAGGGGGACTAGCGGGAGGGCGGGTCCAGCCTACGAGCAGTACGTC. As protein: CASSLRGTSGRAGPAYEQYV.

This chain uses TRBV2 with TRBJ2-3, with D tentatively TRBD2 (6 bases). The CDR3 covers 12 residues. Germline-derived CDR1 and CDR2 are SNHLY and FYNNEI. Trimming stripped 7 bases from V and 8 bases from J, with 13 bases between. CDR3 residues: CASNLGGGTQYF. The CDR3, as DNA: TGTGCCAGCAACCTGGGGGGAGGTACGCAGTATTTT.

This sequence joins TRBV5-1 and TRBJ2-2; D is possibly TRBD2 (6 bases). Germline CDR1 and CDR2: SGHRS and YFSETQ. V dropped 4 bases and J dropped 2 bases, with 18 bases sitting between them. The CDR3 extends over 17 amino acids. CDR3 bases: TGCGCCAGCAGCCCCACCTGGTCCGGGACTAACACCGGGGAGCTGTTTTTT. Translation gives CASSPTWSGTNTGELFF. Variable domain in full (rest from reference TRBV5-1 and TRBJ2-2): KAGVTQTPRYLIKTRGQQVTLSCSPISGHRSVSWYQQTPGQGLQFLFEYFSETQRNKGNFPGRFSGRQFSNSRSEMNVSTLELGDSALYLCASSPTWSGTNTGELFFGEGSRLTVL.

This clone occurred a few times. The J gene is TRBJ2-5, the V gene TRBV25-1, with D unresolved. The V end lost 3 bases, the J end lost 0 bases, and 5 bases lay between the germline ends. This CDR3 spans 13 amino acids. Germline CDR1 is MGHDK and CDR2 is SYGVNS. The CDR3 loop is CASSDGHQETQYF. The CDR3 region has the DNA TGTGCCAGCAGTGACGGTCACCAAGAGACCCAGTACTTC.

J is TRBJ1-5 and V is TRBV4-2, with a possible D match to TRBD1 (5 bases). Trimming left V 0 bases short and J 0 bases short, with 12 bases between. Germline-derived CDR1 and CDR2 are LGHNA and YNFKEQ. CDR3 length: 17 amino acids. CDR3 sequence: CASSQEVPGYSNQPQHF. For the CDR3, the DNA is TGTGCCAGCAGCCAAGAGGTCCCAGGGTATAGCAATCAGCCCCAGCATTTT.